This entry is about one T cell receptor beta chain. Its antigen is currently not known. The cohort was made up of several hundred healthy bone marrow donors. At the time of sampling, all cohort members were nominally healthy, though unrecorded immune exposures were likely present. The donor tested CMV seropositive and was one of the 289 seropositive cohort members. Every donor gave a peripheral blood sample, and the peripheral blood mononuclear cells from that sample were used for TCR beta sequencing. Genomic DNA extraction from the blood cell samples was performed with the Qiagen DNeasy Blood Extraction Kit. To prepare the library, the immunoSEQ multiplex PCR assay was applied. For the multiplex PCR, a mixture combining 60 forward primers for TCR Vbeta segments and 13 reverse primers for TCR Jbeta segments was used. A multiplex PCR assay on genomic DNA amplified the CDR3 region of rearranged TCR beta genes. The amplified TCR beta libraries were sequenced on the Illumina HiSeq System as 87-base-pair reads. In the source study's methods: A later analysis tallied some 79 million unique TCR beta chains across the approximately 670 repertoires, and around 9.9 million of those chains were shared by two or more donors. A nearest-neighbor algorithm error-corrected the raw reads and collapsed the reads into unique sequences, merging closely related sequences to remove PCR and sequencing errors. To assign V, D and J gene segments, CDR3 sequences were aligned to IMGT reference sequences. For a sequence to be retained, a match of at least six nucleotides to both a V gene segment and a J gene segment was required. Rearrangements were classified as productive when the CDR3 lacked stop codons and remained in frame with V and J, and all other rearrangements were classified as non-productive. Following IMGT convention, CDR3 was defined as the stretch from the second conserved V-encoded cysteine to the conserved J-encoded phenylalanine. Sequences without an unambiguous match to a single V gene segment were excluded from the earlier analysis of over 500 of the donors. In an earlier analysis of 587 of the donors, a V segment was called functional when productive rearrangements were above 56.7%, and segregating when the standard deviation between donors exceeded 5%. A statistical classification framework was built for diagnosing cytomegalovirus status from the catalog of TCR beta chain sequences. A later analysis assigned V and J genes by comparing TCR nucleotide sequences with IMGT/GENE-DB human TR gene sequences. Using the TCRdist pipeline, a later analysis assigned CDR3 sequences along with most-parsimonious VDJ recombination scenarios. In a later analysis, each TCR beta chain was defined by its CDR3 amino acid sequence together with its V-gene family, and reads without a unique V-gene family were excluded. As a way to deal with suspected cross-contamination and a sequencing artifact, a later analysis dropped approximately 590 nucleotide sequences that were highly shared and had low generation probability. In a later analysis, a clonal expansion index for each public chain was calculated from normalized within-repertoire ranks of inferred template counts. In a later analysis, generation probabilities were computed using a VDJ recombination model fitted to out-of-frame rearrangements, and the results were checked against IGoR. A later analysis scored TCR-TCR, TCR-HLA and TCR-CMV co-occurrence with hypergeometric tests, applying a repertoire-size bias correction to TCR pairs. In a later analysis, false discovery rates were estimated by permuting HLA or CMV assignments 20 times. In a later analysis, co-occurring TCRs were grouped using DBSCAN, with TCRdist sequence similarity added in when clustering inside HLA-allele-positive subsets. Repertoires with fewer than 30,000 or more than 120,000 public chains were left out of co-occurrence clustering, as were a few repertoires with anomalous nucleotide sharing. TCRdb carries this immuneACCESS record with in-frame sequences only. Its versions omit some clonotypes, under half of them owing to an unresolved V gene in the studies checked, with the rest unexplained. V, J and clone size derive from that table, while D and trimming were established from the DNA sequence. The sample's table covers roughly 100,000 clones. The ten largest clonotypes hold roughly 15% of the sample.

The data derive from a study of cytomegalovirus exposure and HLA in healthy donors (dated by TCRdb to the late 2010s). About the full investigation: According to an earlier analysis of around 600 of the donors, 200 million or so T cells yielded roughly 110 million unique TCR beta sequences and 276 Gb of sequence data. Roughly 290 gigabases of sequencing data and tens of millions of unique TCR sequences made up an early release that covered several hundred HLA-typed donors. Among the roughly 430 genotyped donors, 75% to 90% belonged to the genetic ancestry cluster associated with self-reported Caucasian donors. The study aimed to test whether signatures of past pathogen exposure could be identified by cataloging public T cell receptors. The study profiled the T cell repertoires of hundreds of subjects by immunosequencing and related them to cytomegalovirus serostatus. Along with the approximately 650-subject first cohort, a separate validation cohort of over 90 different subjects was used. To predict cytomegalovirus infection status, the study brought together high-throughput TCR immunosequencing, statistical association of individual TCRs with disease status, and machine learning. A later analysis re-analyzed previously published TCR beta repertoires from 650 to 800 donors and added high-resolution HLA genotyping to study TCR occurrence patterns. Rather than using new phenotypic data, the later analysis identified candidate immune exposures from TCR beta sequences and from how often those sequences occurred across donors. To decide whether each TCR beta V gene segment behaved as functional or pseudogenic, an earlier analysis of approximately 620 of the donors relied on high-throughput TCR beta sequencing. Donor age, sex, ethnicity and CMV serostatus were compiled together with the repertoire data. A later genetic analysis took genome-wide SNP genotypes for about three fifths of the roughly 700 donors and used that subset as a discovery cohort. Every discovery cohort repertoire had been produced on one sequencing platform. Both class I and class II loci were covered by HLA typing, at four-digit resolution. Typing coverage varied by locus: roughly 629-630 donors for A, B, C, DRB1 and DQB1; approximately 500 for DQA1; around 570 for DPA1; around 450 for DPB1. Because of strong linkage in the cohort, roughly five DR-DQ haplotypes were treated as single units for association and clustering. Among roughly 400 genotyped donors of the cohort, an average of about 240,000 unique TCR beta nucleotide sequences was sequenced per donor, of which about 18% were non-productive. Paper-wide results and their limitations: Linkage disequilibrium might explain the correlated functional status among segregating V segments, but an unknown experimental factor could not be ruled out. Broadly in line with IMGT annotations, most TCR beta V segments showed up in productive rearrangements about 90% or about 30% of the time in an earlier analysis of several hundred of the donors. A few of the identified cytomegalovirus-associated TCR beta chains were confirmed in vitro to be specific for cytomegalovirus antigens. CMV serostatus was the only immune exposure information available for the cohort. In a later analysis, HLA-associated TCR beta chains were found to be more clonally expanded and to have lower generation probabilities than equally common non-associated chains. Most TCR sequences were seen in very few donors, while some public TCRs were found in many individuals. The sequencing pipeline was judged likely to have produced a cluster of highly shared sequence variants as a technical artifact. Because counts were too low, seventeen rarely observed V segments, including chromosome 9 orphons, were excluded from the earlier analysis of some 540 of the donors. Specific HLA alleles were associated with 15,000 to 20,000 TCR beta sequences at a false discovery rate of 0.05 in a later analysis. According to a later genetic analysis, donors in an Asian-associated ancestry cluster had fewer N-insertions in productive TCRs than the approximately 650-donor mean. The cohort was sequenced for TCR beta chains only, and without alpha or paired-chain data the features that could be detected were limited. Presence/absence analyses assumed roughly uniform sequencing depth across donors, an assumption that may not hold. Strong co-occurrence of HLA alleles, especially DR and DQ, made assigning TCR associations to individual alleles difficult. A later genetic analysis associated a missense DCLRE1C variant with V-gene and J-gene trimming of TCR beta chains, and an independent cohort replicated the association. HLA typing was unavailable for some donors at each locus, so association tests used only the typed subset. Cytomegalovirus status was reported to be diagnosed by the classifier with high specificity and sensitivity in both the original and validation cohorts. Some IMGT-functional V segments, including TRBV6-2 and TRBV6-3, could not be distinguished by the 87-base-pair reads and were therefore excluded. The authors suggested that the approach could potentially be extended to other disease states and immunological phenotypes. According to a later analysis, parvovirus B19, influenza, CMV and Epstein-Barr virus appeared linked to several top co-occurrence clusters. The study gave a list of 150 to 200 TCR beta chains associated with cytomegalovirus. Most CMV-associated TCR beta chains appeared to be HLA-restricted in a later analysis, and the HLA associations seemed to be driven largely by CMV exposure. A further reported finding was that TCR beta sequences accurately predicted the HLA-A and HLA-B alleles for most subjects in the first cohort. According to a later analysis, TCR association rates differed among HLA loci, with DRB1 alleles showing the most associated TCRs and HLA-C alleles showing the fewest.

V drops 4 bases and J drops 5 bases, leaving 21 bases in between. As encoded in the germline V gene (reference sequence), CDR1 is SGHNT while CDR2 is YYREEE. From cysteine to phenylalanine, the CDR3 is 16 amino acids long. The kept DNA is CDR3 alone, 48 bases in frame from the first base. This clonotype was sampled from a man aged 45-60 years in good health and CMV-seropositive. Sequences were obtained from PBMCs. The rearrangement joined TRBV5-4 to TRBJ1-2, with TRBD1 perhaps the D gene, on 6 matching bases. The nucleotides are TGTGCCAGCAGCAGCTACAGGGCTCAAACTAGATATGGCTACACCTTC. It translates as CASSSYRAQTRYGYTF.